Listed below are T cell receptor beta chains from one sample, sequenced in a study of T cell repertoires in cytomegalovirus infection. TCRdb passed the reads through MiXCR, listing each CDR3 protein once. The table includes hundreds of thousands of distinct CDR3 sequences, around 10% detected once. Sequences were obtained from PBMCs. The receptors derive from a human donor in good health (CMV status not recorded). Some clones in this sample may be carry-over from other donors' samples. CDR3s include the opening cysteine and the closing phenylalanine or tryptophan. The order of the fields is D gene, V gene, clone size, J gene, CDR3 protein, CDR3 DNA. D genes are given only for firm matches. Only part of the rows carry a size: once, few, many, or a class if the clone is expanded.

>.|TRBV4-1|many|TRBJ2-1
CASSLGWGKEGNEQFF
TGCGCCAGCAGCCTAGGCTGGGGAAAGGAGGGCAATGAGCAGTTCTTC
>TRBD2|TRBV6-5|many|TRBJ2-1
CASSYSPSGGIYNEQFF
TGTGCCAGCAGTTACTCACCTAGCGGGGGGATCTACAATGAGCAGTTCTTC
>.|TRBV29-1|many|TRBJ1-2
CSAAGETHYGYTF
TGCAGCGCCGCGGGGGAAACTCACTATGGCTACACCTTC
>TRBD2|TRBV11-3|many|TRBJ2-3
CASSPGLAGGTDTQYF
TGTGCCAGCAGCCCCGGACTAGCGGGGGGCACAGATACGCAGTATTTT
>.|TRBV11-2|many|TRBJ1-2
CASSPERAHNYGYTF
TGTGCCAGCAGCCCCGAGAGAGCGCATAACTATGGCTACACCTTC
>TRBD1|TRBV9|many|TRBJ2-7
CASSVGDREIDEQYF
TGTGCCAGCAGCGTAGGGGACAGGGAAATCGACGAGCAGTACTTC
>TRBD2|TRBV28|many|TRBJ2-3
CASSQPGLAAQYF
TGTGCCAGCAGTCAGCCGGGGCTAGCGGCGCAGTATTTT
>TRBD1|TRBV18|few|TRBJ2-7
CASSQPEPGQGAYEQYF
TGTGCCAGCTCACAACCTGAACCGGGACAGGGGGCCTACGAGCAGTACTTC
>.|TRBV5-4|many|TRBJ2-2
CASTWDSNTGELFF
TGTGCCAGCACGTGGGACTCGAACACCGGGGAGCTGTTTTTT
>.|TRBV5-6|many|TRBJ1-1
CASSLELRQGAEAFF
TGTGCCAGCAGCTTGGAGTTGCGGCAGGGTGCTGAAGCTTTCTTT
>.|TRBV7-9|many|TRBJ1-2
CASSLSADTGYTF
TGTGCCAGCAGCTTATCGGCAGACACTGGCTACACCTTC
>.|TRBV6-2/TRBV6-3|many|TRBJ2-2
CASSDRFYTGELFF
TGTGCCAGCAGCGACAGGTTTTACACCGGGGAGCTGTTTTTT
>.|TRBV7-2|many|TRBJ1-1
CASSRGLWRAFF
TGTGCCAGCAGCAGGGGGTTGTGGAGAGCTTTCTTT
>TRBD1|TRBV7-6|many|TRBJ2-5
CASSSRDRVVETQYF
TGTGCCAGCAGCTCCCGGGACAGGGTAGTTGAGACCCAGTACTTC
>.|TRBV19|many|TRBJ1-4
CASESHSPTNEKLFF
TGTGCCAGTGAATCACATAGCCCAACTAATGAAAAACTGTTTTTT
>.|TRBV11-1|many|TRBJ2-2
CASSTTSFAGELFF
TGTGCCAGCAGCACAACTAGCTTCGCCGGGGAGCTGTTTTTT
>.|TRBV18|many|TRBJ2-2
CASSRQGMNTGELFF
TGTGCCAGCTCACGGCAGGGTATGAACACCGGGGAGCTGTTTTTT
>TRBD2|TRBV20-1|many|TRBJ2-3
CSARDGTSGGHRTDTQYF
TGCAGTGCTAGAGACGGGACTAGCGGGGGACATCGCACAGATACGCAGTATTTT
>TRBD2|TRBV12-3/TRBV12-4|many|TRBJ2-1
CASTPFGSGGNNEQFF
TGTGCCAGCACTCCCTTCGGGAGCGGGGGGAACAATGAGCAGTTCTTC
>.|TRBV6-5|many|TRBJ1-2
CASRIQGRGYGYTF
TGTGCCAGCAGGATACAGGGCAGGGGCTATGGCTACACCTTC
>.|TRBV29-1|.|TRBJ1-1
CSVRGTPNTEAFF
TGCAGCGTTAGAGGTACACCGAACACTGAAGCTTTCTTT
>TRBD2|TRBV28|many|TRBJ2-5
CAISGGQETQYF
TGTGCTATTAGCGGGGGACAAGAGACCCAGTACTTC
>.|TRBV7-2|.|TRBJ1-5
CASSSMGRGVSQPQHF
TGTGCCAGCAGTTCGATGGGCAGGGGAGTTAGTCAGCCCCAGCATTTT
>TRBD1|TRBV4-3|many|TRBJ2-2
CASSQDGTGVAGELFF
TGCGCCAGCAGCCAAGATGGGACAGGTGTCGCCGGGGAGCTGTTTTTT
>.|TRBV28|many|TRBJ2-5
CASSGGHMSQETQYF
TGTGCCAGCAGCGGGGGACATATGTCCCAAGAGACCCAGTACTTC
>.|TRBV14|.|TRBJ2-3
CASSLETSMDTQYF
TGTGCCAGCAGCCTCGAAACTAGCATGGATACGCAGTATTTT
>TRBD1|TRBV20-1|few|TRBJ2-2
CSMGSGQANTGELFF
TGCAGTATGGGATCGGGACAGGCGAACACCGGGGAGCTGTTTTTT
>.|TRBV3-1|.|TRBJ1-1
CASTQGVTEAFF
TGTGCCAGCACGCAGGGCGTCACTGAAGCTTTCTTT